This TCR beta chain was captured in a study of regulatory T cells in long-lasting Graves disease. At least ten counts were recorded for this clonotype. Time point meaning: newly diagnosed GD, antithyroid drugs for less than 3 months. With RNA extracted from PBMCs as input, the TCR library was made. Both iRepertoire HTBI primers and Arm-PCR of CDR3 regions were used to build the TCR beta libraries. TCRdb used MiXCR to reprocess the multiplex PCR reads, holding one entry per CDR3 protein. The data hold more than 350,000 distinct CDR3 sequences, with under 15% observed a single time. The trim removed 2 bases at V and 2 bases at J, leaving 8 bases unmatched. The length of the CDR3 is 18 residues. The V gene's germline CDR1 is ENHRY and CDR2 SYGVKD. This sample also belongs to another study, concerning T cells in Graves' hyperthyroidism and ophthalmopathy.

The chain recombines TRBV10-3 with TRBJ2-3, with TRBD2 matching 12 bases. The receptor was derived from a woman in her thirties with Graves disease. The sequences come from peripheral blood mononuclear cells (PBMCs), collected at new diagnosis, from a patient treated with antithyroid drugs. As DNA, the CDR3 is TGTGCCATCAGTGAGACCTGGACTAGCGGGACTTCCACAGATACGCAGTATTTT. Residues: CAISETWTSGTSTDTQYF.